Below, 32 T cell receptor beta chains from the same sample are listed, as sequenced in a study of T cells in Graves' hyperthyroidism and ophthalmopathy. The TCR beta CDR3 regions underwent amplification using RNA transcripts as the source. The HTBI primer set was used in a first-round RT-PCR of the TCR CDR3. From the multiplex PCR reads, TCRdb called clonotypes with MiXCR, one entry per CDR3 protein. Of 380,000 or so distinct CDR3 sequences listed, over 15% are singletons. Input material: blood. These receptors were taken from a young woman with Graves' hyperthyroidism.

V and J are TRBV11-1 and TRBJ2-7; 7 nucleotides agree with TRBD2. In germline, CDR1 is SGHAT, CDR2 FQDESV (reference sequence). The CDR3 is 17 amino acids. J lost 6 bases, V lost 2 bases, and 16 bases had no gene match. The chain's CDR3 is CASSLWWQAGTGGEQYF. The DNA of the CDR3 is TGTGCCAGCAGCTTATGGTGGCAAGCGGGGACGGGGGGCGAGCAGTACTTC.

In this sample, this clonotype turned up many times. V and J are TRBV20-1 and TRBJ2-2; 10 bases are a match to TRBD1. In germline, CDR1 is DFQATT, CDR2 SNEGSKA (reference sequence). This CDR3 spans 15 amino acids. The V and J ends lost 7 bases and 4 bases, in that order; junction bases with no gene match: 9. This CDR3 reads CSVSPRDRGTGELFF. In DNA, the CDR3 is TGCAGTGTTTCGCCCCGGGACAGGGGCACCGGGGAGCTGTTTTTT.

There are many counts of this clonotype. This chain links TRBV6-1 with TRBJ1-6, with D unresolved. Germline CDR1 MNHNS, CDR2 SASEGT. The germline V and J ends were trimmed by 6 bases and 0 bases, with 15 bases remaining between them. This CDR3 has 17 residues. CDR3 coding DNA: TGTGCCAGCAGCCTCAAGGTTGCCGGCTCCTATAATTCACCCCTCCACTTT. Amino acid sequence: CASSLKVAGSYNSPLHF.

This clonotype was observed a few times. The genes are TRBV12-3 or TRBV12-4 and TRBJ1-1, with D unresolved. The CDR3 loop spans 10 amino acids. Trimming shortened V by 4 bases and J by 10 bases, and 7 bases separated the two germline ends. CDR3 DNA sequence: TGTGCCAGCAGTTGGGAGAGAGCTTTCTTT. Translation gives CASSWERAFF.

This clonotype was observed many times. A much larger clonotype is one base distant, so this may be a read error. The chain joins TRBV3-1 to TRBJ2-7; D not certain. V shed 3 bases and J shed 3 bases, with 3 bases lying between them. The length of the CDR3 is 11 residues. Germline CDR1 reads LGHDT; CDR2 reads YNNKEL (reference sequence). The CDR3 region has the DNA TGTGCCAGCAGCCACCGCTACGAGCAGTACTTC. Protein: CASSHRYEQYF.

This clonotype was detected many times. This rearrangement joins TRBV2 to TRBJ1-2, with unresolved D. The CDR3 spans 13 residues. The V end was cut by 3 bases, the J end by 4 bases, with 9 bases between. Germline CDR1 reads SNHLY; CDR2 reads FYNNEI. Written as DNA, the CDR3 is TGTGCCAGCAGTGACGGTGACTCCTATGGCTACACCTTC. Translating it yields CASSDGDSYGYTF.

This clonotype was seen repeatedly, ten times or more. Here the CDR3 DNA reads TGTGCCAGCAGGGGACAGAGCTCCTACGAGCAGTACTTC. It encodes CASRGQSSYEQYF. The chain carries TRBV28 and TRBJ2-7; TRBD1 agrees at 7 bases. CDR1 and CDR2 (germline): MDHEN, SYDVKM. The CDR3 is made up of 13 amino acids. V was clipped by 6 bases and J by 0 bases; unmatched bases: 2.

There are many counts of this clonotype. In DNA, the CDR3 is TGTGCCAGCAGCCCGGGACACCAATTAGCCAAAAACATTCAGTACTTC. As protein: CASSPGHQLAKNIQYF. The chain has TRBV7-8 and TRBJ2-4; a possible D gene is TRBD1 (6 bases). Trimming removed 5 bases from V and 0 bases from J, with 14 bases in between. The germline gives CDR1 SGHVS, CDR2 FQNEAQ. This CDR3 has 16 residues.

A word on this clonotype: A much larger clone lies a single base off, so this may be a read error. The conserved final phenylalanine or tryptophan is absent from the CDR3, which likely points to a read error. J is TRBJ2-2 and V is TRBV6-5; the D is unclear. Germline CDR1 reads MNHEY; CDR2 reads SVGAGI. The germline V and J ends were trimmed by 4 bases and 6 bases, with 6 bases remaining between them. The CDR3 consists of 12 residues. The CDR3 sequence is CASSSGAGELFV. CDR3 sequence (DNA): TGTGCCAGCAGTTCAGGCGCCGGGGAGCTGTTTGTT.

This chain uses TRBV11-1 with TRBJ2-3, with 13 bases matching TRBD2. Unmatched junction bases numbered 11, after V lost 0 bases and J lost 2 bases. The CDR3 is 20 amino acids. Looked up from germline, CDR1 is SGHAT and CDR2 is FQDESV (reference sequence). CDR3 protein: CASSLALGLAGVTDTDTQYF. The DNA of the CDR3 is TGTGCCAGCAGCTTAGCGCTAGGACTAGCGGGGGTAACAGACACAGATACGCAGTATTTT.

This clonotype was picked up many times. The rearrangement uses TRBV5-1 and TRBJ1-1; no clear D. The CDR3 is 13 amino acids. CDR1 and CDR2 (germline): SGHRS, YFSETQ. V was clipped by 2 bases and J by 5 bases, with 10 bases between them. The CDR3 DNA follows: TGCGCCAGCAGCTTTATACTAGGGACTGAAGCTTTCTTT. Its translation: CASSFILGTEAFF.

This clonotype occurred many times. The chain joins TRBV5-5 to TRBJ1-1, with D possibly matching TRBD1 (6 bases). The CDR3 runs 16 residues. Germline V CDR1 and CDR2: SGHKS, YYEKEE (reference sequence). The V and J ends lost 0 bases and 5 bases respectively, with 17 bases between them. This CDR3 is CASSLGGWGLATEAFF. CDR3 DNA sequence: TGTGCCAGCAGCTTGGGGGGATGGGGGCTTGCGACTGAAGCTTTCTTT.

In the case of this clonotype: Relative to the germline gene, one junction end is altered; a read error may explain this. The chain joins TRBV9 to TRBJ2-7, with 7 bases matching TRBD1. Germline CDR1 SGDLS, CDR2 YYNGEE. CDR3 length: 12 residues. CDR3 DNA: TGTGCCAGCGGCGTAACAGGGGACGAGCAGTACTTC. Amino acids: CASGVTGDEQYF.

At least ten counts were recorded for this clonotype. CDR3 sequence: CASTNHRQLYSNQPQHF. The CDR3 DNA follows: TGTGCCAGTACGAACCACAGACAGTTGTATAGCAATCAGCCCCAGCATTTT. The genes are TRBV6-1 and TRBJ1-5; TRBD1 is a possible D gene (5 bases). Germline V CDR1 and CDR2: MNHNS, SASEGT. Trimming removed 9 bases from V and 0 bases from J, with 21 bases in between. This CDR3 is 17 amino acids long.

As for this clonotype: Given a much more abundant clone one base away, this may be a read error. The chain uses TRBV12-3 or TRBV12-4 and TRBJ2-7; no firm D call. V lost 5 bases and J lost 4, with 9 bases in between. There are 12 residues in the CDR3. The CDR3 sequence is CASSPQAYEQYF. The CDR3 nucleotides are TGTGCCAGCAGTCCCCAGGCTTACGAGCAGTACTTC.

The chain uses TRBV7-3 and TRBJ1-1; no firm D call. This CDR3 has 14 amino acids. CDR1 and CDR2 from the germline V gene are SGHTA and FQGTGA. V lost 2 bases, J lost 1 base, and 8 bases lay in between. The CDR3 protein is CASSLEPTNTEAFF. The CDR3 region has the DNA TGTGCCAGCAGCTTAGAACCGACGAACACTGAAGCTTTCTTT.

A single count supports this clonotype. The V and J genes are TRBV6-1 and TRBJ1-2; D unclear. The length of the CDR3 is 16 residues. Looked up from germline, CDR1 is MNHNS and CDR2 is SASEGT. Trimming shortened V by 5 bases and J by 4 bases, and 20 bases separated the two germline ends. The CDR3 protein is CASSPPGLHLIYGYTF. In DNA form, the CDR3 reads TGTGCCAGCAGTCCCCCGGGCCTACATCTGATCTATGGCTACACCTTC.

Concerning this clonotype: At one end the junction does not follow the germline gene, possibly because of a read error. The V gene is TRBV6-1, the J gene TRBJ1-5; TRBD1 might be the D (5 bases). The CDR3 sequence is 17 residues long. Germline V lookup: CDR1 MNHNS, CDR2 SASEGT. The DNA of the CDR3 is TGTGCCAGCAGTGAAGCGCTTCGGGGGAAGCTTAATCAGCCCCGGCATTTT. Its protein is CASSEALRGKLNQPRHF.

This clonotype was seen more than once but under ten times. V is TRBV20-1 and J is TRBJ2-7; 7 bases agree with TRBD1. After removal of 5 bases from V and 0 bases from J, the junction contained 7 bases not matched to a gene. Germline V gene sequence: CDR1 DFQATT, CDR2 SNEGSKA (reference sequence). The CDR3 length is 14 residues. This chain's CDR3 is CSAVRQGNSYEQYF. The DNA for the CDR3 is TGCAGTGCTGTTCGACAGGGCAACTCCTACGAGCAGTACTTC.

This clonotype was recorded at least ten times. One end of the junction varies from germline; a read error may be responsible. CDR3 bases: TGTGCTAGCAGCTTAGGACAGCTCACCGGGGAGCTGTTTTTT. This sequence encodes CASSLGQLTGELFF. V is TRBV7-7 and J is TRBJ2-2; D is perhaps TRBD1 (6 bases). Germline assignment: CDR1 SSHAT and CDR2 FNYEAQ (reference sequence). This CDR3 comprises 14 residues. Combining the CDR3 with reference TRBV7-7 and TRBJ2-2 gives the whole variable domain GAGVSQSPRYKVTKRGQDVTLRCDPISSHATLYWYQQALGQGPEFLTYFNYEAQPDKSGLPSDRFSAERPEGSISTLTIQRTEQRDSAMYRCASSLGQLTGELFFGEGSRLTVL.

This clonotype has a count of ten or more. CDR3 coding DNA: TGTGCCAGCACAGGGGTTAGGGCCGGGGAGCTGTTTTTT. This gives the protein CASTGVRAGELFF. This rearrangement joins TRBV6-1 to TRBJ2-2, with D possibly being TRBD1 (6 bases). Trimming took off 7 bases at V and 6 bases at J, with 12 bases between the two ends. Germline values: CDR1 MNHNS, CDR2 SASEGT. The CDR3 spans 13 residues.

The J gene is TRBJ2-5, the V gene TRBV24-1; TRBD1 aligns across 7 bases. The trim removed 3 bases at V and 5 bases at J, leaving 8 bases unmatched. The CDR3 has 15 amino acids. Germline V CDR1 and CDR2: KGHDR, SFDVKD. CDR3 sequence reads: CATSDPGTESETQYF. The CDR3 region has the DNA TGTGCCACCAGTGATCCGGGGACAGAAAGCGAGACCCAGTACTTC.

This clonotype was seen ten or more times. The gene calls are TRBV6-1 and TRBJ2-2; the match to TRBD2 covers 9 bases. V lost 11 bases, J lost 5 bases, and 9 bases stayed unmatched. This CDR3 is built from 14 residues. Germline loops: CDR1 MNHNS, CDR2 SASEGT. The DNA for the CDR3 is TGTGCCTCCGGGGGCGGGGGGGCAACCGGGGAGCTGTTTTTT. It translates to CASGGGGATGELFF.

This clonotype was seen repeatedly, ten times or more. J is TRBJ2-3 and V is TRBV20-1; TRBD1 matches 7 bases. Germline-derived CDR1 and CDR2 are DFQATT and SNEGSKA (reference sequence). The CDR3 length is 11 residues. V lost 5 bases, J lost 7 bases, and 3 bases stayed unmatched. This chain's CDR3 is CSAVQGNTQYF. The CDR3 DNA is TGCAGTGCTGTACAGGGGAATACGCAGTATTTT.

This clonotype showed up many times. V usage is TRBV18 and J usage is TRBJ2-5; perhaps TRBD2 as D (5 bases). Trimming left V 2 bases short and J 5 bases short, with 12 bases between. Germline V lookup: CDR1 KGHSH, CDR2 LQKENI. The CDR3 runs to 14 residues. The CDR3 DNA sequence: TGTGCCAGCTCACCAGGGCTAGGACTGGAGACCCAGTACTTC. It encodes CASSPGLGLETQYF.

This clonotype was seen repeatedly, ten times or more. The chain employs TRBV12-3 or TRBV12-4 and TRBJ1-2; a possible D gene is TRBD1 (6 bases). V was trimmed by 2 bases and J by 1 base, leaving 8 bases between them. The CDR3 has 14 residues. CDR3 region: CASSLSGDNYGYTF. In nucleotides, the CDR3 is TGTGCCAGCAGTTTATCAGGGGATAACTATGGCTACACCTTC.

This clonotype was found many times. J is TRBJ1-5 and V is TRBV20-1; D not certain. Germline CDR1 DFQATT, CDR2 SNEGSKA (reference sequence). The CDR3 loop spans 13 amino acids. Trimming left V 1 base short and J 1 base short, with 5 bases between. CDR3 protein: CSARVGSNQPQHF. The CDR3 DNA reads TGCAGTGCTAGAGTCGGCAGCAATCAGCCCCAGCATTTT.

This clonotype showed up many times. This chain joins TRBV6-1 and TRBJ1-3; 7 bases align to TRBD1. The J segment lost 3 bases and the V segment lost 4 bases, leaving 9 bases of the junction unmatched. Germline loops: CDR1 MNHNS, CDR2 SASEGT. The CDR3 loop spans 16 amino acids. CDR3 residues: CASSAGTEVGGNTIYF. The DNA of the CDR3 is TGTGCCAGCAGTGCCGGGACAGAAGTAGGTGGAAACACCATATATTTT.

The table lists this clonotype with a few counts. V and J are TRBV3-1 and TRBJ2-7; 8 nucleotides line up with TRBD2. From germline, CDR1 is LGHDT and CDR2 YNNKEL (reference sequence). This CDR3 is built from 13 residues. Unmatched junction bases numbered 8, after V lost 8 bases and J lost 5 bases. Written as DNA, the CDR3 is TGTGCCAGCCGGGAGGGCAGGGTCCACGAGCAGTACTTC. Protein: CASREGRVHEQYF.

This clonotype was picked up a small number of times. The chain links TRBV7-8 to TRBJ1-2; D uncertain. Germline assignment: CDR1 SGHVS and CDR2 FQNEAQ. Trimming took 7 bases from V and 2 from J, leaving 11 bases between them. The CDR3 is 13 residues long. The CDR3 spells CASTNSLNYGYTF. The CDR3 nucleotides are TGTGCCAGCACTAACTCCCTCAACTATGGCTACACCTTC.

In this sample, this clonotype turned up many times. This chain connects TRBV9 to TRBJ1-2; no definite D call. Germline-derived CDR1 and CDR2 are SGDLS and YYNGEE. V lost 2 bases, J lost 5 bases, and 16 bases lay in between. CDR3 length: 15 amino acids. The CDR3 spells CASSVGTGGSYGYTF. DNA for the CDR3: TGTGCCAGCAGCGTCGGTACGGGTGGAAGTTATGGCTACACCTTC.

This clonotype showed up just a few times. The CDR3 loop is CASSGYGVSGNTIYF. CDR3 DNA sequence: TGTGCCAGCAGCGGGTACGGGGTCTCTGGAAACACCATATATTTT. The chain links TRBV11-1 to TRBJ1-3; D is uncertain. V lost 5 bases, J lost 0 bases, and 11 bases lay in between. The CDR3 is made up of 15 amino acids. From germline, CDR1 is SGHAT and CDR2 FQDESV (reference sequence).